These T cell receptor beta chains were read from a single sample in a study of CD8+ T cells in alopecia areata. The method was immunoSEQ multiplex PCR; TCRdb's version includes in-frame clones alone and lacks a portion of them. This table holds about 210,000 clones, about 50% found once. The sample in question was CD4+ T cells sorted from blood, obtained at week 4, from a patient treated with tofacitinib. These receptor sequences come from a human donor with alopecia areata. The conserved cysteine and the conserved F or W are not part of the CDR3 here.

V gene | CDR3 protein
TRBV5-1 | ASSLGQGGLT
TRBV30 | AWTILDEQF
TRBV27 | ASKMGRGNSPLH
TRBV19 | ASSDPYRGNNEQF
TRBV29-1 | SVSPGGPENIQY
TRBV5-1 | ASSWDRDRSYEQY
TRBV4-1 | ASSQYGAGTDTQY
TRBV11-2 | ASSPRTGGNEKLF
TRBV30 | AWSPVRRVYEKLF
TRBV4-3 | ASSQGRGRGETQY
TRBV11-2 | ASSIGARQF
TRBV10-3 | AIKAGGNNEQF
TRBV29-1 | SVEKGDTNTGELF
TRBV5-1 | ASSTEETQY
TRBV29-1 | SVNRVSYGYT
TRBV7-8 | ASSVERTLLAKNIQY
TRBV29-1 | SAGYGNTDTQY
TRBV7-3 | ASSSKTGELF
TRBV2 | ASATFNEQF
TRBV5-6 | ASSSPRQGGVQETQY
TRBV7-6 | ASSLSPGTSHYRYEQY
TRBV29-1 | SSKKGNTEAF
TRBV4-1 | ASSQVPGSSYGYT
TRBV5-1 | ASSLQGQWGNTEAF
TRBV30 | AWSVSGGGTQY
TRBV15 | ATSRDRGGDYGYT
TRBV30 | AWSDAGQTDTQY
TRBV18 | ASSPRTSATNEKLF
TRBV2 | ASSVQGIDGDTQY
TRBV7-2 | ASSPTSADTQY
TRBV27 | ASRSRTPNSPLH
TRBV4-3 | ASSQFSGGNQPQH
TRBV10-2 | ASSTSGTPY
TRBV5-4 | ASSIDVAGREQF
TRBV29-1 | SVRAGEETQY
TRBV7-3 | ASSLASGANVLT
TRBV10-3 | AISEEAIYGYT
TRBV5-1 | ASSLGGGGTDTQY
TRBV6-5 | ASRETALYGYT
TRBV30 | AWSVRRGNPPYEQY
TRBV25-1 | ASSGGSNEQY
TRBV2 | ASSELGGSYEQY
TRBV6-5 | ASSDRGTYEQY
TRBV14 | ASSQAVGTTADTQY
TRBV7-2 | ASSSQGAGTEAF
TRBV27 | ASSDWTSGTGELF